This T cell receptor (beta chain) derives from a study of cytomegalovirus exposure and HLA in healthy donors. Study observations and caveats: In a later analysis, a missense DCLRE1C variant was linked to TCR beta V- and J-gene trimming.

The V and J ends lost 6 bases and 3 bases, in that order; junction bases with no gene match: 1. This CDR3 region has 12 residues. CDR1 is SGHVS and CDR2 is FQNEAQ in the germline V gene. The PCR was carried out with 60 Vbeta primers and 13 Jbeta primers. Sequencing used immunoSEQ multiplex PCR; TCRdb keeps in-frame clones, though not all of them. The sample yields 150,000 to 200,000 clones, roughly 80% seen once. Worth noting for this clone: Antigen specificity is unknown.

Sequencing was done on a sample of PBMCs. This TCR came from a female donor in good health and CMV-seronegative. The rearrangement uses TRBV7-8 and TRBJ1-1; TRBD1 matches 7 bases. CDR3 DNA: TGTGCCAGCAGTAGGGGGCACACTGAAGCTTTCTTT. This gives the protein CASSRGHTEAFF.